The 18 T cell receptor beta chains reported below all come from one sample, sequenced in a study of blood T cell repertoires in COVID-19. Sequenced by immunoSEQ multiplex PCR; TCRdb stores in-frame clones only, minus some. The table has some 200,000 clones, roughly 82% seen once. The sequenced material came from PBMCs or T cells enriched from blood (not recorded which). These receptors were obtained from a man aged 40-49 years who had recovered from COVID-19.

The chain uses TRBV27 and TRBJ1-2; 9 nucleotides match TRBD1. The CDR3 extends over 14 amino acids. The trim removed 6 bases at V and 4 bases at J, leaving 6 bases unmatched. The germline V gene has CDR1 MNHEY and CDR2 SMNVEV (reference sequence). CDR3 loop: CASRPGQGTYGYTF. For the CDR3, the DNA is TGTGCCAGCAGGCCGGGACAGGGAACCTATGGCTACACCTTC.

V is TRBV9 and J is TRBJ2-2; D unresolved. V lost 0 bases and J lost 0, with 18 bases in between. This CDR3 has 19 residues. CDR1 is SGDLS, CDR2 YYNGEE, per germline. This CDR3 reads CASSVVGHPVEANTGELFF. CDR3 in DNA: TGTGCCAGCAGCGTAGTGGGCCACCCAGTCGAAGCGAACACCGGGGAGCTGTTTTTT. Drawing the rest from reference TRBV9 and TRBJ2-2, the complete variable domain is DSGVTQTPKHLITATGQRVTLRCSPRSGDLSVYWYQQSLDQGLQFLIQYYNGEERAKGNILERFSAQQFPDLHSELNLSSLELGDSALYFCASSVVGHPVEANTGELFFGEGSRLTVL.

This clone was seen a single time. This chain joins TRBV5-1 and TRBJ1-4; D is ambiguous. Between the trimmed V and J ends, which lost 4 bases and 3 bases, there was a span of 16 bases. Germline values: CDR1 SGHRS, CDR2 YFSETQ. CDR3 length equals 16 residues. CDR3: CASSTTTLGANEKLFF. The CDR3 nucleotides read TGCGCCAGCAGCACTACCACGCTGGGAGCTAATGAAAAACTGTTTTTT.

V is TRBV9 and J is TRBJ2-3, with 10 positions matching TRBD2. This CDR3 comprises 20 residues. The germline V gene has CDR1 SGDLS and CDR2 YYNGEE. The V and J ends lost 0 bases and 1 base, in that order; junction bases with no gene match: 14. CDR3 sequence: CASSVGTSGVAARRTDTQYF. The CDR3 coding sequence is TGTGCCAGCAGCGTAGGGACTAGCGGAGTGGCCGCCCGTCGCACAGATACGCAGTATTTT.

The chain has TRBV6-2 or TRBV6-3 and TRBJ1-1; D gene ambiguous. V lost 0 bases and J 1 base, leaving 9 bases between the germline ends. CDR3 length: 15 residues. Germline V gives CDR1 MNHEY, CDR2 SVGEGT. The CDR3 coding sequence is TGTGCCAGCAGTTACTCGAGGCGGTCGAACACTGAAGCTTTCTTT. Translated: CASSYSRRSNTEAFF.

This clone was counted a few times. The CDR3 loop is CSVIEGRGDEKLFF. The CDR3, as DNA: TGCAGCGTTATCGAGGGCCGAGGAGATGAAAAACTGTTTTTT. The chain uses TRBV29-1 and TRBJ1-4; D gene ambiguous. The CDR3 covers 14 residues. The V end was cut by 5 bases, the J end by 6 bases, with 16 bases between. Germline CDR1 and CDR2: SQVTM and ANQGSEA.

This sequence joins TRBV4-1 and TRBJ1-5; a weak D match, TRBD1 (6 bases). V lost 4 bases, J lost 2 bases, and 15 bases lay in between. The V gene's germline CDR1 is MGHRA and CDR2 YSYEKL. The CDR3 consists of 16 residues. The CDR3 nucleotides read TGCGCCAGCAGCCCCTTCTTAGGGGGAGGCAATCAGCCCCAGCATTTT. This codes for CASSPFLGGGNQPQHF.

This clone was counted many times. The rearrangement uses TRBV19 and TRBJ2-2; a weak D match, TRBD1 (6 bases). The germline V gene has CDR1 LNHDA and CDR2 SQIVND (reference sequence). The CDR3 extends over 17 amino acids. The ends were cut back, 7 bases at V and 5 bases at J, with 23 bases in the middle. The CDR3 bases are TGTGCCAGTACACCCGGACAGATTGATCCTCCTACCGGGGAGCTGTTTTTT. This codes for CASTPGQIDPPTGELFF.

The CDR3 region has the DNA TGCAGCGTTGAAGACAGGGCTTACGAGACCCAGTACTTC. Its protein product is CSVEDRAYETQYF. J is TRBJ2-5 and V is TRBV29-1; TRBD1 might be the D (5 bases). CDR3 length: 13 residues. Germline-derived CDR1 and CDR2 are SQVTM and ANQGSEA. V dropped 0 bases and J dropped 5 bases, with 10 bases sitting between them.

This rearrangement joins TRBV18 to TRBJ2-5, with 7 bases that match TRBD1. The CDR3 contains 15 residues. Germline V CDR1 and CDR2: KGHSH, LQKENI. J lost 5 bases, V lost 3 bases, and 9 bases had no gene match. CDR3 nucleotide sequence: TGTGCCAGCTCACCGGGGACAGCTCGGAGGGAGACCCAGTACTTC. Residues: CASSPGTARRETQYF.

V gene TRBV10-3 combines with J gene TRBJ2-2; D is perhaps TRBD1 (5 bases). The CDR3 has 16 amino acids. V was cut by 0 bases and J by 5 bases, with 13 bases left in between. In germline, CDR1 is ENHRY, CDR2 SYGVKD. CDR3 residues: CAISESGRVITGELFF. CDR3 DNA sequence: TGTGCCATCAGTGAGTCGGGCAGGGTCATTACCGGGGAGCTGTTTTTT.

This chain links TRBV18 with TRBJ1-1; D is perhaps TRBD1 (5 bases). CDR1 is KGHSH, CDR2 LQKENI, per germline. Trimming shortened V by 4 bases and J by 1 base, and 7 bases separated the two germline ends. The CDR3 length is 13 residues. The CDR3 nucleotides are TGTGCCAGCTCACAACAGGCGAACACTGAAGCTTTCTTT. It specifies CASSQQANTEAFF.

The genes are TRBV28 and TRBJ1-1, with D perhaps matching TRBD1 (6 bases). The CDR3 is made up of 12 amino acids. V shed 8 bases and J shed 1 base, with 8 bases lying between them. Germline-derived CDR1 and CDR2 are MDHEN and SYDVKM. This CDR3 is CASGGPNTEAFF. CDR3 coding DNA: TGTGCCAGCGGGGGCCCGAACACTGAAGCTTTCTTT.

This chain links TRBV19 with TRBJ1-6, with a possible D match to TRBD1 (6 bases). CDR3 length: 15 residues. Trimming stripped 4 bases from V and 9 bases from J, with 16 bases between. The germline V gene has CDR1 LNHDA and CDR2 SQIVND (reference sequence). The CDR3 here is CASSRGGGSTSPLHF. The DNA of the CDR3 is TGTGCCAGTAGTAGGGGGGGCGGCTCGACTTCACCCCTCCACTTT.

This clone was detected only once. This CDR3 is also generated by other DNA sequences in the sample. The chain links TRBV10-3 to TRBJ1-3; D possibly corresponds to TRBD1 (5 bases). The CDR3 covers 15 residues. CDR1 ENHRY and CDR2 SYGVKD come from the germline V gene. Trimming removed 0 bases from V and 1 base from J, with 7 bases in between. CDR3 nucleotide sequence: TGTGCCATCAGTGAGTCGGGGGGTTCTGGAAACACCATATATTTT. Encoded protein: CAISESGGSGNTIYF.

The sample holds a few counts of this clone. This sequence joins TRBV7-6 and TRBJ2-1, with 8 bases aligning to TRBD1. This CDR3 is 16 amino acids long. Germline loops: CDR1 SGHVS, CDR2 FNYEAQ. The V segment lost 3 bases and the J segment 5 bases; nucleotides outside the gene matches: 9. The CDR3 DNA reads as TGTGCCAGCAGCTTGGACCAGGGACAGGTCCACAATGAGCAGTTCTTC. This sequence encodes CASSLDQGQVHNEQFF.

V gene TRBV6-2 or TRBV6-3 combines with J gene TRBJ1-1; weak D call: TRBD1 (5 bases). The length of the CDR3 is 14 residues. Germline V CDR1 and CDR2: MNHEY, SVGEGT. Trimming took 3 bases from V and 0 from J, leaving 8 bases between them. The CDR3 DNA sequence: TGTGCCAGCAGTTATAACAGGATGAACACTGAAGCTTTCTTT. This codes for CASSYNRMNTEAFF.

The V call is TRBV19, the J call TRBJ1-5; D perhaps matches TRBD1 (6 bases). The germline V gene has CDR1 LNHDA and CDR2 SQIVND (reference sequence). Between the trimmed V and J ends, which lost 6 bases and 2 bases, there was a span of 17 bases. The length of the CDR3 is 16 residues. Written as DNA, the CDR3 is TGTGCCAGTAGGCCTCCCCGGGGGGCTGGCAATCAGCCCCAGCATTTT. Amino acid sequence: CASRPPRGAGNQPQHF. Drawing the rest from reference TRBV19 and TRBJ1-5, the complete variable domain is DGGITQSPKYLFRKEGQNVTLSCEQNLNHDAMYWYRQDPGQGLRLIYYSQIVNDFQKGDIAEGYSVSREKKESFPLTVTSAQKNPTAFYLCASRPPRGAGNQPQHFGDGTRLSIL.